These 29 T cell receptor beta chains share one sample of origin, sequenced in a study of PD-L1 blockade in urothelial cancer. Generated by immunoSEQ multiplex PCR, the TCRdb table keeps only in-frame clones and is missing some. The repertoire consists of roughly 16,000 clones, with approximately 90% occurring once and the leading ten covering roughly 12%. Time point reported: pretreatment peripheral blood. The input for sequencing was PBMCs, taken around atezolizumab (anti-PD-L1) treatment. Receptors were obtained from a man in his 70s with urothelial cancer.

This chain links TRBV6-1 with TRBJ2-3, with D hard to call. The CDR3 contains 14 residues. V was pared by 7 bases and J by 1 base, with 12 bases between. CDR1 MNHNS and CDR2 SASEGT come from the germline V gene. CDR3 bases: TGTGCCAGCACTTTCCTTCTCGGCACAGATACGCAGTATTTT. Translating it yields CASTFLLGTDTQYF.

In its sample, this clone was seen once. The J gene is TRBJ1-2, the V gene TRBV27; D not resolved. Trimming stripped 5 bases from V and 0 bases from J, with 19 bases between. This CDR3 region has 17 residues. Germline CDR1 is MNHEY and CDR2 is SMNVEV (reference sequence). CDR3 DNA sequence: TGTGCCAGCAGTACCGCCACCTCCCTAGAAGCTAACTATGGCTACACCTTC. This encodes CASSTATSLEANYGYTF.

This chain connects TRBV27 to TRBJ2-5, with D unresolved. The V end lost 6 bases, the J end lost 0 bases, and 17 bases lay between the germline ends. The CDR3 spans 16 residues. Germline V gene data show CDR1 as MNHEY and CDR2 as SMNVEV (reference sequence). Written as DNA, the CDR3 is TGTGCCAGCAGATATAGAGCTTCACTGTACCAAGAGACCCAGTACTTC. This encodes CASRYRASLYQETQYF.

Here the CDR3 reads CASSQDLLRGVTDTQYF. In DNA form, the CDR3 reads TGCGCCAGCAGCCAAGATCTCTTGCGGGGGGTGACAGATACGCAGTATTTT. The rearrangement uses TRBV4-1 and TRBJ2-3; TRBD2 agrees at 8 bases. The CDR3 has 17 residues. Germline CDR1 reads MGHRA; CDR2 reads YSYEKL. J was trimmed by 3 bases and V by 0 bases; bases with no gene match: 8.

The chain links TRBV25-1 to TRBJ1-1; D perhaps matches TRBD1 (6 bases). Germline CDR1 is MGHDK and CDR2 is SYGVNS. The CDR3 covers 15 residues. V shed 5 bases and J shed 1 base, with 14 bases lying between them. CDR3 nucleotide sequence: TGTGCCAGCAGTTTTGGGGGGGGGCGGAACACTGAAGCTTTCTTT. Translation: CASSFGGGRNTEAFF.

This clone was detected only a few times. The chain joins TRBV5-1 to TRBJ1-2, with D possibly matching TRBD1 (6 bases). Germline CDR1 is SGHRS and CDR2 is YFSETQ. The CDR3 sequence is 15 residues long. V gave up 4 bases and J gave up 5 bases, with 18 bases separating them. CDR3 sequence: CASSPEAGAPYGYTF. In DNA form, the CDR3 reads TGCGCCAGCAGCCCTGAGGCAGGGGCACCTTATGGCTACACCTTC.

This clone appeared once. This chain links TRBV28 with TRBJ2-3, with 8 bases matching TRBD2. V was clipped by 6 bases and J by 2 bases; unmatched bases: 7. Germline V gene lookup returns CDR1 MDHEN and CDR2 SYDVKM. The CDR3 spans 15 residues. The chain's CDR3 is CASSTGGAITDTQYF. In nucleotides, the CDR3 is TGTGCCAGCAGCACCGGGGGGGCGATCACAGATACGCAGTATTTT.

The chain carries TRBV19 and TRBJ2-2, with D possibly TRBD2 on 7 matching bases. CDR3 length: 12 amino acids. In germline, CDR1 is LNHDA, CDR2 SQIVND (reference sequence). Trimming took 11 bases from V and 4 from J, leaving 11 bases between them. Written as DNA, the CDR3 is TGTGCCCTGGGGGGGCTCACCGGGGAGCTGTTTTTT. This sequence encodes CALGGLTGELFF.

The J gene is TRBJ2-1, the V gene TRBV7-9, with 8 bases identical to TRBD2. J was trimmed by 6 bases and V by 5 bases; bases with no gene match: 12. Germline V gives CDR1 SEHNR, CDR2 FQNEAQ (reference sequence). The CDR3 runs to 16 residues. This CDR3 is CASSPWVAGSFNEQFF. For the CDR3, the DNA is TGTGCCAGCAGCCCTTGGGTAGCGGGGAGCTTCAATGAGCAGTTCTTC.

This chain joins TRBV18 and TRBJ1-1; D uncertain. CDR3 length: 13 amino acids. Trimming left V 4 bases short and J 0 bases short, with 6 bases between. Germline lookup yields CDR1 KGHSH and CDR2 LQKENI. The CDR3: CASSQSVNTEAFF. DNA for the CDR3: TGTGCCAGCTCACAATCTGTGAACACTGAAGCTTTCTTT.

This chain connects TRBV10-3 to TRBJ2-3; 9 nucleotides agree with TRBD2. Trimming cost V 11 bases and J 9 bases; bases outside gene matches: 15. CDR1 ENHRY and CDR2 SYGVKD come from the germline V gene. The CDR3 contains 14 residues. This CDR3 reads CAAGVAGDRGTQYF. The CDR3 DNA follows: TGTGCCGCAGGCGTAGCGGGGGACCGGGGCACGCAGTATTTT.

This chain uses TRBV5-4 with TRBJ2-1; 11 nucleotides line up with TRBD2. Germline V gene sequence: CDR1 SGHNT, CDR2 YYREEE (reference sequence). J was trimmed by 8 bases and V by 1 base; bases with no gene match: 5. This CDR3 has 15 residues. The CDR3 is CASSLIAGGRDEQFF. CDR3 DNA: TGTGCCAGCAGCTTGATAGCGGGGGGGCGCGATGAGCAGTTCTTC.

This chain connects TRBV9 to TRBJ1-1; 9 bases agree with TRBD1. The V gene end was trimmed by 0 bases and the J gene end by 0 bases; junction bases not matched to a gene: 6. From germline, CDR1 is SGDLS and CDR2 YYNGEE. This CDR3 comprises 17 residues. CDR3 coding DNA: TGTGCCAGCAGCGTAGGACAGGGGGATTTAATGAACACTGAAGCTTTCTTT. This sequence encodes CASSVGQGDLMNTEAFF.

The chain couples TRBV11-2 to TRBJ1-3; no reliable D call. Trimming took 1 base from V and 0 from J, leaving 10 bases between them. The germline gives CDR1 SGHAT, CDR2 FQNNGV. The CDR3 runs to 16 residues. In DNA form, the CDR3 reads TGTGCCAGCAGCTTAGGGGCAGGCGACTCTGGAAACACCATATATTTT. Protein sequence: CASSLGAGDSGNTIYF.

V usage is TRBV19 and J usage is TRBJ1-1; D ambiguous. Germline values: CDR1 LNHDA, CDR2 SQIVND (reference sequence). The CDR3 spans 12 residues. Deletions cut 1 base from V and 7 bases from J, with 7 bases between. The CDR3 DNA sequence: TGTGCCAGTAGTATAGCAACAGATGAAGCTTTCTTT. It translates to CASSIATDEAFF.

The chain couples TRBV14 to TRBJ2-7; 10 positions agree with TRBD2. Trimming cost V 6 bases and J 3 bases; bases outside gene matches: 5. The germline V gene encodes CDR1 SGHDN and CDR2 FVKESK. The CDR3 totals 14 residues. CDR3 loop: CASRKTSGDYEQYF. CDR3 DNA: TGTGCCAGCAGGAAAACTAGCGGGGACTACGAGCAGTACTTC.

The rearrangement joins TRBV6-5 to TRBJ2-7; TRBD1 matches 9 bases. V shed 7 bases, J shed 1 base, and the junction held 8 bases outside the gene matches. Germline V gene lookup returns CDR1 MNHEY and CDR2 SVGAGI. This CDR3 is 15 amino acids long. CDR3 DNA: TGTGCCAGCATCCGACGGACAGGGGCGTCCTACGAGCAGTACTTC. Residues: CASIRRTGASYEQYF.

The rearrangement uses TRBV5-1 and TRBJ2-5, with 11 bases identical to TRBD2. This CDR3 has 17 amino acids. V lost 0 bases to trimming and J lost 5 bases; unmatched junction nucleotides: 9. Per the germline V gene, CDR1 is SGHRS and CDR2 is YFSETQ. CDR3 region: CASSLGGLAGGGETQYF. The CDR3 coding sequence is TGCGCCAGCAGCTTGGGAGGCCTAGCGGGGGGCGGTGAGACCCAGTACTTC. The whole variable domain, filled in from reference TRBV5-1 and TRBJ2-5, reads KAGVTQTPRYLIKTRGQQVTLSCSPISGHRSVSWYQQTPGQGLQFLFEYFSETQRNKGNFPGRFSGRQFSNSRSEMNVSTLELGDSALYLCASSLGGLAGGGETQYFGPGTRLLVL.

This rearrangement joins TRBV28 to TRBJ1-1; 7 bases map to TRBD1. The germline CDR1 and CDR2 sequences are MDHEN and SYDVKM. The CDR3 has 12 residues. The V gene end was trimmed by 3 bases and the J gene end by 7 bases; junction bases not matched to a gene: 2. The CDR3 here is CASSLDRREAFF. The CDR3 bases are TGTGCCAGCAGTTTGGACAGGCGTGAAGCTTTCTTT. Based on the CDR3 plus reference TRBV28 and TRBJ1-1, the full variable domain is DVKVTQSSRYLVKRTGEKVFLECVQDMDHENMFWYRQDPGLGLRLIYFSYDVKMKEKGDIPEGYSVSREKKERFSLILESASTNQTSMYLCASSLDRREAFFGQGTRLTVV.

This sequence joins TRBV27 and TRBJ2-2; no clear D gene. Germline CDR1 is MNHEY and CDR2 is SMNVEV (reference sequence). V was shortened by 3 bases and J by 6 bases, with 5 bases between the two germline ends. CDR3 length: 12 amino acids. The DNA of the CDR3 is TGTGCCAGCAGTTTCGAGGCCGGGGAGCTGTTTTTT. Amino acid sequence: CASSFEAGELFF.

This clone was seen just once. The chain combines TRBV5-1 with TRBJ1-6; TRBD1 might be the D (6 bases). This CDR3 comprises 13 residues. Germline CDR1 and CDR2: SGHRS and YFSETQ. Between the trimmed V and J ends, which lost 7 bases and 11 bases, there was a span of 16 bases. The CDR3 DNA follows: TGCGCCAGCTCGGAACAGGGCACGACACCCCTCCACTTT. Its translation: CASSEQGTTPLHF.

The CDR3 loop reads CASSPRYRQGYTF. The CDR3 DNA sequence: TGCGCCAGCAGCCCTAGATATCGACAGGGCTACACCTTC. This sequence joins TRBV5-1 and TRBJ1-2; tentative D call: TRBD1 (5 bases). This CDR3 region has 13 residues. V lost 4 bases and J 8 bases, leaving 15 bases between the germline ends. The germline V gene encodes CDR1 SGHRS and CDR2 YFSETQ. The full variable domain, in which reference TRBV5-1 and TRBJ1-2 provide the parts outside the CDR3, is KAGVTQTPRYLIKTRGQQVTLSCSPISGHRSVSWYQQTPGQGLQFLFEYFSETQRNKGNFPGRFSGRQFSNSRSEMNVSTLELGDSALYLCASSPRYRQGYTFGSGTRLTVV.

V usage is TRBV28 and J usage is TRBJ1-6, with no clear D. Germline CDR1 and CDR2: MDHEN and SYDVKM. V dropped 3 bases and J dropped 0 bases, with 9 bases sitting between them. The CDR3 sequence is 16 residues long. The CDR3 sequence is CASSLAGSSYNSPLHF. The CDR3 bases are TGTGCCAGCAGTTTGGCCGGGAGCTCCTATAATTCACCCCTCCACTTT.

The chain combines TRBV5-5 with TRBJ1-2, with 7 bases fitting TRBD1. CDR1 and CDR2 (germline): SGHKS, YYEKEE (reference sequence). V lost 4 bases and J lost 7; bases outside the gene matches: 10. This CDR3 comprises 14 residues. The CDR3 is CASSTGGAGGGYTF. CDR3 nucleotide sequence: TGTGCCAGCAGCACTGGAGGTGCAGGGGGTGGCTACACCTTC.

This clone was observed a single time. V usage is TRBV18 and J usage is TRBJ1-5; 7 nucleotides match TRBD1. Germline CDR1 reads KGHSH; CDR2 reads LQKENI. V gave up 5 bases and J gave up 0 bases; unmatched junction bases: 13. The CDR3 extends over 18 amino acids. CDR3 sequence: CASSTRVTGLYSNQPQHF. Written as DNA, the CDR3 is TGTGCCAGCTCAACGCGGGTGACAGGGCTCTATAGCAATCAGCCCCAGCATTTT.

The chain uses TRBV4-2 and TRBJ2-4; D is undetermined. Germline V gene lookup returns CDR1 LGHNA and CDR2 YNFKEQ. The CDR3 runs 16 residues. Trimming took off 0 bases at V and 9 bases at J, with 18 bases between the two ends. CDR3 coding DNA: TGTGCCAGCAGCCAAGATGGCCCGCTTCTAGTCGGCATTCAGTACTTC. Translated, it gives CASSQDGPLLVGIQYF.

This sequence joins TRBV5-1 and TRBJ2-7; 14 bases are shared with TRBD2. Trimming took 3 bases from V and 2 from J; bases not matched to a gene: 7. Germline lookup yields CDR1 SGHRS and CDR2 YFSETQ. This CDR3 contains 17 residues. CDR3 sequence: CASSSLGLAGGPYEQYF. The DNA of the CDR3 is TGCGCCAGCAGCTCACTCGGACTAGCGGGGGGTCCCTACGAGCAGTACTTC.

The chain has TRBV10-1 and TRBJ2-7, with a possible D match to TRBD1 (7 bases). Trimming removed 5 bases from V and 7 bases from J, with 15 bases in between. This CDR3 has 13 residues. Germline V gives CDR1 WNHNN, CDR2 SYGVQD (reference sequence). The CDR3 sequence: CASSRGQAGEQYF. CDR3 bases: TGCGCCAGCAGTCGAGGACAGGCGGGAGAGCAGTACTTC.

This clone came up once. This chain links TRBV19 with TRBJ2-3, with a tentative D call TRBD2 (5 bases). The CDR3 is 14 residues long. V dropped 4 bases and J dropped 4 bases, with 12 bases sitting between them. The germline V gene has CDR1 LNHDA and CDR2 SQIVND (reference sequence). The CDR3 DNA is TGTGCCAGTAGTAGGCATACTAGAGCAGATACGCAGTATTTT. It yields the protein CASSRHTRADTQYF. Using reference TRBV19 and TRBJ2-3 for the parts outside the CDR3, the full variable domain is DGGITQSPKYLFRKEGQNVTLSCEQNLNHDAMYWYRQDPGQGLRLIYYSQIVNDFQKGDIAEGYSVSREKKESFPLTVTSAQKNPTAFYLCASSRHTRADTQYFGPGTRLTVL.